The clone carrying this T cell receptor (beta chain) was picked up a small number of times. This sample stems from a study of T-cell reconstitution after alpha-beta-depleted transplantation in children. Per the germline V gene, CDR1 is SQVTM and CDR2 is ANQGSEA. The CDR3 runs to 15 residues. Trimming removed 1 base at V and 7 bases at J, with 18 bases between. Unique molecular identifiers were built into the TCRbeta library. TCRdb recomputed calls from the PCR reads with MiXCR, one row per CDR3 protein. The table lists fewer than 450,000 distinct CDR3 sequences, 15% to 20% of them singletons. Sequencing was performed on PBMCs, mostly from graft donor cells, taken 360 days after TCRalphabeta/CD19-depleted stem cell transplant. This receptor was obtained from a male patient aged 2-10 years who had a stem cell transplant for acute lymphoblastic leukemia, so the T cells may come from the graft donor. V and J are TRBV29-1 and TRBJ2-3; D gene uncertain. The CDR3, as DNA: TGCAGCGTTGAAGTGGCGAACCCCCTTGTATATACGCAGTATTTT. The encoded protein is CSVEVANPLVYTQYF.